Following are 28 T cell receptor beta chains from one sample sequenced in a study of PD-L1 blockade in urothelial cancer. The protocol was immunoSEQ multiplex PCR, while the TCRdb copy is restricted to in-frame clones and leaves out a portion. The sample contains tens of thousands of clones, roughly 90% of which appear only once. This material consisted of PBMCs, taken around atezolizumab (anti-PD-L1) treatment. These receptors originate from a man aged 55 to 70 with urothelial cancer.

This rearrangement joins TRBV2 to TRBJ1-2, with 10 nucleotides matching TRBD1. This CDR3 spans 15 amino acids. Germline CDR1 SNHLY, CDR2 FYNNEI. V was pared by 7 bases and J by 7 bases, with 12 bases of the junction left unmatched. CDR3 sequence (DNA): TGTGCCAGCAAGGAGGAGACAGGGGGCGTGGGTGGCTACACCTTC. As protein: CASKEETGGVGGYTF. Complete variable domain (other parts from reference TRBV2 and TRBJ1-2): EPEVTQTPSHQVTQMGQEVILRCVPISNHLYFYWYRQILGQKVEFLVSFYNNEISEKSEIFDDQFSVERPDGSNFTLKIRSTKLEDSAMYFCASKEETGGVGGYTFGSGTRLTVV.

V is TRBV2 and J is TRBJ2-7, with 12 bases lining up with TRBD2. CDR3 length: 13 residues. V lost 8 bases, J lost 7 bases, and 6 bases stayed unmatched. Germline V gene sequence: CDR1 SNHLY, CDR2 FYNNEI. The CDR3 bases are TGTGCCAGCGGAAGGACTAGCGGGGAAGAGCAGTACTTC. This encodes CASGRTSGEEQYF. Drawing the rest from reference TRBV2 and TRBJ2-7, the complete variable domain is EPEVTQTPSHQVTQMGQEVILRCVPISNHLYFYWYRQILGQKVEFLVSFYNNEISEKSEIFDDQFSVERPDGSNFTLKIRSTKLEDSAMYFCASGRTSGEEQYFGPGTRLTVT.

This clone was observed a handful of times. The chain links TRBV4-2 to TRBJ1-5, with no clear D. Germline V CDR1 and CDR2: LGHNA, YNFKEQ. V shed 0 bases and J shed 4 bases, with 10 bases lying between them. This CDR3 has 15 residues. The CDR3 loop reads CASSQDGKPNQPQHF. CDR3 nucleotides: TGTGCCAGCAGCCAAGACGGTAAACCGAATCAGCCCCAGCATTTT.

This clone was found once. The V and J genes are TRBV30 and TRBJ1-4, with unresolved D. The germline V gene encodes CDR1 GTSNPN and CDR2 SVGIG (reference sequence). This CDR3 has 14 residues. The V and J ends lost 0 bases and 8 bases respectively, with 13 bases between them. The CDR3 loop is CAWSVDRLGEKLFF. The CDR3 DNA is TGTGCCTGGAGTGTAGACCGACTCGGGGAAAAACTGTTTTTT.

V is TRBV9 and J is TRBJ2-3, with D maybe TRBD2 (6 bases). This CDR3 contains 15 residues. V dropped 0 bases and J dropped 4 bases, with 12 bases sitting between them. Germline V gives CDR1 SGDLS, CDR2 YYNGEE. CDR3 coding DNA: TGTGCCAGCAGCGTAGGTAACGGGGGAGCAGATACGCAGTATTTT. Translated, it gives CASSVGNGGADTQYF.

The chain is built from TRBV5-1 and TRBJ1-1, with 9 nucleotides matching TRBD1. Germline V gene lookup returns CDR1 SGHRS and CDR2 YFSETQ. The ends lost 4 bases at V and 5 bases at J; junction bases unmatched: 9. The CDR3 loop spans 15 amino acids. The CDR3 coding sequence is TGCGCCAGCAGCGCCTTGCCGGGACAGGGTACTGAAGCTTTCTTT. Translating gives CASSALPGQGTEAFF. Variable domain in full (rest from reference TRBV5-1 and TRBJ1-1): KAGVTQTPRYLIKTRGQQVTLSCSPISGHRSVSWYQQTPGQGLQFLFEYFSETQRNKGNFPGRFSGRQFSNSRSEMNVSTLELGDSALYLCASSALPGQGTEAFFGQGTRLTVV.

The chain carries TRBV7-2 and TRBJ1-2; 8 bases line up with TRBD1. J was trimmed by 7 bases and V by 5 bases; bases with no gene match: 12. Germline CDR1 reads SGHTA; CDR2 reads FQGNSA. The CDR3 is 15 amino acids. The CDR3 reads CASSLSETGAGGYTF. DNA of the CDR3: TGTGCCAGCAGCCTAAGCGAGACAGGGGCCGGTGGCTACACCTTC.

The table lists this clone with a count of one. This chain's CDR3 is CASSLQWGGSYNSPLHF. The CDR3 DNA follows: TGTGCCAGCAGCTTACAGTGGGGAGGTTCCTATAATTCACCCCTCCACTTT. The J gene is TRBJ1-6, the V gene TRBV11-3; D is ambiguous. This CDR3 region has 17 residues. V was cut by 2 bases and J by 1 base, with 12 bases left in between. In germline, CDR1 is SGHNT, CDR2 YENEEA.

This clone has a single count. The genes are TRBV6-5 and TRBJ2-3; D remains unclear. Germline V gene lookup returns CDR1 MNHEY and CDR2 SVGAGI. The CDR3 is made up of 13 amino acids. V was clipped by 4 bases and J by 1 base, with 6 bases between them. CDR3 sequence reads: CASSFTRTDTQYF. CDR3 DNA sequence: TGTGCCAGCAGTTTTACACGCACAGATACGCAGTATTTT.

This clone was recorded a few times. This chain uses TRBV7-8 with TRBJ1-2; tentatively, D is TRBD1 (6 bases). There are 13 residues in the CDR3. V lost 3 bases and J lost 3, with 8 bases in between. The germline gives CDR1 SGHVS, CDR2 FQNEAQ. The CDR3 coding sequence is TGTGCCAGCAGCTTGCGACAGGACTATGGCTACACCTTC. Amino acid sequence: CASSLRQDYGYTF.

CDR3 amino acids: CASSFYRGSSPLHF. CDR3 DNA: TGTGCCAGCAGCTTCTACAGGGGATCGTCACCCCTCCACTTT. The genes are TRBV5-6 and TRBJ1-6; TRBD1 agrees at 7 bases. V shed 2 bases, J shed 10 bases, and the junction held 6 bases outside the gene matches. The V gene's germline CDR1 is SGHDT and CDR2 YYEEEE. This CDR3 spans 14 amino acids.

The genes are TRBV28 and TRBJ2-7; 8 bases are a match to TRBD1. Per the germline V gene, CDR1 is MDHEN and CDR2 is SYDVKM. V lost 3 bases and J lost 4; bases outside the gene matches: 8. This CDR3 spans 15 amino acids. DNA of the CDR3: TGTGCCAGCAGTTTTCTCAGGACAGGGTTATACGAGCAGTACTTC. This codes for CASSFLRTGLYEQYF.

The chain employs TRBV20-1 and TRBJ2-7; TRBD1 might be the D (6 bases). The V end was cut by 4 bases, the J end by 4 bases, with 8 bases between. Germline V CDR1 and CDR2: DFQATT, SNEGSKA (reference sequence). CDR3 length: 11 amino acids. In DNA, the CDR3 is TGCAGTGCTACACAGGGATACGAGCAGTACTTC. Protein product: CSATQGYEQYF.

The chain employs TRBV5-5 and TRBJ1-5; possibly TRBD1 for D (6 bases). The germline gives CDR1 SGHKS, CDR2 YYEKEE (reference sequence). Trimming left V 5 bases short and J 6 bases short, with 18 bases between. The CDR3 has 15 residues. DNA for the CDR3: TGTGCCAGCAGACAGGGTGGGGGTTCCGGTCAGCCCCAGCATTTT. It yields the protein CASRQGGGSGQPQHF.

The CDR3, as DNA: TGTGCCTCGGGGCAGGGACAGCCTGTGGGCAGAAACATTCAGTACTTC. It encodes CASGQGQPVGRNIQYF. The rearrangement links TRBV30 to TRBJ2-4, with 7 bases aligning to TRBD1. Germline CDR1 GTSNPN, CDR2 SVGIG (reference sequence). The J segment lost 6 bases and the V segment lost 7 bases, leaving 18 bases of the junction unmatched. The CDR3 covers 16 residues.

This rearrangement joins TRBV21-1 to TRBJ2-5; the table's D call of TRBD1 was not tested on the DNA. TRBV21-1 is given as a pseudogene. The CDR3 totals 17 residues. DNA for the CDR3: TGTGCCAGCAGCAATCGACAGGGTATTCCAACCGGGGAGACCCAGTACTTC. Its translation: CASSNRQGIPTGETQYF.

This clone has a handful of counts. CDR3 DNA sequence: TGTGCCTGGATGAGGCTTTGGAGCACTGAAGCTTTCTTT. Amino acid sequence: CAWMRLWSTEAFF. V and J are TRBV30 and TRBJ1-1; D not resolved. The CDR3 extends over 13 amino acids. CDR1 and CDR2 (germline): GTSNPN, SVGIG (reference sequence). The germline V and J ends were trimmed by 4 bases and 4 bases, with 13 bases remaining between them.

This clone was counted a few times. CDR3 sequence (DNA): TGTGCCAGCAGCTTAGAGAGCAGGTACGAGCAGTACTTC. Residues: CASSLESRYEQYF. The genes are TRBV7-8 and TRBJ2-7, with D hard to call. The CDR3 totals 13 residues. Trimming removed 1 base at V and 4 bases at J, with 8 bases between. In germline, CDR1 is SGHVS, CDR2 FQNEAQ.

This chain's CDR3 is CASSPGGSYNEQFF. The DNA of the CDR3 is TGTGCCAGCAGTCCGGGGGGATCATACAATGAGCAGTTCTTC. This chain joins TRBV2 and TRBJ2-1; TRBD2 matches 7 bases. V shed 5 bases and J 4 bases; nucleotides not matched to a gene: 5. The CDR3 consists of 14 residues. Germline loops: CDR1 SNHLY, CDR2 FYNNEI.

This clone was recorded once. This chain links TRBV5-5 with TRBJ2-7; 9 bases agree with TRBD2. The junction had 1 base not matched to a gene; V was cut back by 3 bases and J by 3 bases. There are 13 residues in the CDR3. Germline values: CDR1 SGHKS, CDR2 YYEKEE (reference sequence). CDR3 bases: TGTGCCAGCAGCTATAGCGGGAGCTACGAGCAGTACTTC. Its translation is CASSYSGSYEQYF. The full variable domain, rest sourced from reference TRBV5-5 and TRBJ2-7, is DAGVTQSPTHLIKTRGQQVTLRCSPISGHKSVSWYQQVLGQGPQFIFQYYEKEERGRGNFPDRFSARQFPNYSSELNVNALLLGDSALYLCASSYSGSYEQYFGPGTRLTVT.

This chain joins TRBV13 and TRBJ2-1, with TRBD2 identical over 11 bases. CDR1 PRHDT and CDR2 FYEKMQ come from the germline V gene (reference sequence). V lost 6 bases, J lost 4 bases, and 5 bases stayed unmatched. This CDR3 has 15 residues. The CDR3 sequence: CASSLGLAVYNEQFF. The DNA of the CDR3 is TGTGCCAGCAGTTTGGGACTAGCGGTATACAATGAGCAGTTCTTC.

The chain joins TRBV30 to TRBJ1-4; D uncertain. Germline assignment: CDR1 GTSNPN and CDR2 SVGIG (reference sequence). The CDR3 runs to 13 residues. V dropped 0 bases and J dropped 8 bases, with 10 bases sitting between them. CDR3 sequence: CAWSVGIGEKLFF. The CDR3 DNA reads as TGTGCCTGGAGTGTAGGAATCGGGGAAAAACTGTTTTTT.

The rearrangement links TRBV4-3 to TRBJ2-5; the match to TRBD2 covers 12 bases. The germline gives CDR1 LGHNA, CDR2 YSLEER. The junction had 13 bases not matched to a gene; V was cut back by 0 bases and J by 5 bases. This CDR3 has 19 residues. As DNA, the CDR3 is TGCGCCAGCAGCCAAGAACGGGGCCTAGCGGGGGGGCAGGGTGAGACCCAGTACTTC. Protein product: CASSQERGLAGGQGETQYF.

The J gene is TRBJ2-5, the V gene TRBV5-1; 8 nucleotides match TRBD2. CDR1 and CDR2 (germline): SGHRS, YFSETQ. Trimming cost V 3 bases and J 5 bases; bases outside gene matches: 9. The CDR3 has 15 amino acids. For the CDR3, the DNA is TGCGCCAGCAGCTCGGGACTAGAACCCAGGGAGACCCAGTACTTC. Protein product: CASSSGLEPRETQYF.

The chain couples TRBV6-1 to TRBJ2-7; 8 bases agree with TRBD2. From germline, CDR1 is MNHNS and CDR2 SASEGT. V was clipped by 4 bases and J by 5 bases; unmatched bases: 10. This CDR3 comprises 15 residues. DNA of the CDR3: TGTGCCAGCAGTGGAACATGGCTGCGGGAGGACGAGCAGTACTTC. Amino acids: CASSGTWLREDEQYF.

This rearrangement joins TRBV4-3 to TRBJ2-3; 8 positions match TRBD2. V trimming: 2 bases; J trimming: 6 bases; junction bases outside the gene matches: 16. CDR3 length: 18 residues. Germline-derived CDR1 and CDR2 are LGHNA and YSLEER. The CDR3 coding sequence is TGCGCCAGCAGCCAAACTCTAACTAGCGGACCCCCTGGGGATACGCAGTATTTT. It is translated as CASSQTLTSGPPGDTQYF.

This clone has only one observation. The chain joins TRBV7-9 to TRBJ2-7; 9 bases match TRBD1. Germline lookup yields CDR1 SEHNR and CDR2 FQNEAQ (reference sequence). Unmatched junction bases numbered 5, after V lost 4 bases and J lost 1 base. The CDR3 is 15 residues long. As DNA, the CDR3 is TGTGCCAGCAGCTCAACAGGGGGCTCGTCCTACGAGCAGTACTTC. Its protein is CASSSTGGSSYEQYF.

The CDR3 DNA reads TGCGCCAGCACTGGCCGCGGGGGGGCCGCGAATACGCAGTATTTT. Translation: CASTGRGGAANTQYF. The rearrangement joins TRBV5-1 to TRBJ2-3; 9 bases line up with TRBD2. Germline V gene sequence: CDR1 SGHRS, CDR2 YFSETQ. The CDR3 is 15 amino acids. Trimming cost V 6 bases and J 7 bases; bases outside gene matches: 12.